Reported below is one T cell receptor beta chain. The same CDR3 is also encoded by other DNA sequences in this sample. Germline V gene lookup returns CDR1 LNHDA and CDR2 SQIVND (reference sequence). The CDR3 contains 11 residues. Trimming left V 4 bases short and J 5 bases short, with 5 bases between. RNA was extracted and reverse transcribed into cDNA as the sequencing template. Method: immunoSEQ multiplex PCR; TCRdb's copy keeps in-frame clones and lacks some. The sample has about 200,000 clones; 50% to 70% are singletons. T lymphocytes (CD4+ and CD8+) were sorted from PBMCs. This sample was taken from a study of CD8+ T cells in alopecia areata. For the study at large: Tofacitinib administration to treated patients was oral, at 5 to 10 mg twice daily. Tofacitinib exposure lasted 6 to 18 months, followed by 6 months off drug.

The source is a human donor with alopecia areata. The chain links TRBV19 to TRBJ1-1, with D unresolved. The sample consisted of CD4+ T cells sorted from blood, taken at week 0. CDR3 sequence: CASSKLTEAFF. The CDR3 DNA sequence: TGTGCCAGTAGTAAACTTACTGAAGCTTTCTTT.